Shown below are 30 T cell receptor beta chains from a single sample sequenced in a study of post-analysis software for immune sequencing data. Study-level results: With TRBV5-6, TRBV5-1 and TRBV20-1 included, 4 or 5 TRBV segments were more frequent in patients than in controls.

The antigens these receptors bind are not known. Each TCR beta cDNA library carried unique molecular identifiers. MiXCR, applied by TCRdb to the PCR reads, yields one record per CDR3 protein. Found here are approximately 730,000 distinct CDR3 sequences, around 46% of them singletons; the top ten hold roughly 4.9%. The sample comprised blood. These TCRs come from a girl between 5 and 17 years old with multiple sclerosis.

This clonotype was observed a few times. The V call is TRBV29-1, the J call TRBJ1-5; 10 bases are shared with TRBD1. Germline loops: CDR1 SQVTM, CDR2 ANQGSEA. The CDR3 is 14 amino acids. The J segment lost 3 bases and the V segment lost 6 bases, leaving 5 bases of the junction unmatched. The CDR3 protein is CSVTGTGVNQPQHF. Here the CDR3 DNA reads TGCAGCGTCACCGGGACAGGGGTCAATCAGCCCCAGCATTTT. Variable domain in full (rest from reference TRBV29-1 and TRBJ1-5): SAVISQKPSRDICQRGTSLTIQCQVDSQVTMMFWYRQQPGQSLTLIATANQGSEATYESGFVIDKFPISRPNLTFSTLTVSNMSPEDSSIYLCSVTGTGVNQPQHFGDGTRLSIL.

The chain has TRBV7-3 and TRBJ1-2; D is unclear. The V and J ends lost 5 bases and 4 bases respectively, with 8 bases between them. This CDR3 region has 12 residues. The germline CDR1 and CDR2 sequences are SGHTA and FQGTGA. The CDR3 sequence is CASSHEGYGYTF. CDR3 coding DNA: TGTGCCAGCAGCCACGAGGGCTATGGCTACACCTTC.

This clonotype was seen more than once but under ten times. The V call is TRBV20-1, the J call TRBJ1-1; 9 bases agree with TRBD1. The germline V gene encodes CDR1 DFQATT and CDR2 SNEGSKA (reference sequence). The CDR3 extends over 13 amino acids. The V gene end was trimmed by 5 bases and the J gene end by 4 bases; junction bases not matched to a gene: 5. For the CDR3, the DNA is TGCAGTGCTGGTATGACAGGGGGCACTGAAGCTTTCTTT. This encodes CSAGMTGGTEAFF.

The rearrangement links TRBV6-1 to TRBJ2-7, with D tentatively TRBD2 (6 bases). The ends were cut back, 1 base at V and 1 base at J, with 20 bases in the middle. Germline values: CDR1 MNHNS, CDR2 SASEGT. The CDR3 loop spans 18 amino acids. The CDR3 spells CASSEGGRIWRGSYEQYF. The DNA for the CDR3 is TGTGCCAGCAGTGAAGGGGGCCGGATTTGGAGGGGATCCTACGAGCAGTACTTC.

The chain is built from TRBV6-1 and TRBJ2-6; D not certain. V lost 8 bases and J lost 2, with 13 bases in between. The length of the CDR3 is 15 residues. The germline V gene has CDR1 MNHNS and CDR2 SASEGT. DNA of the CDR3: TGTGCCAGCCTTGCCTTAGGCACTGGGGCCAACGTCCTGACTTTC. Translation: CASLALGTGANVLTF.

The chain uses TRBV7-9 and TRBJ1-6; D is perhaps TRBD1 (5 bases). The CDR3 runs 15 residues. Trimming removed 2 bases at V and 9 bases at J, with 14 bases between. Germline values: CDR1 SEHNR, CDR2 FQNEAQ (reference sequence). CDR3 sequence (DNA): TGTGCCAGCAGCTTAAAAGGGACTTCCCCTTCACCCCTCCACTTT. Translation gives CASSLKGTSPSPLHF.

The chain uses TRBV29-1 and TRBJ2-1, with D possibly TRBD2 on 5 matching bases. The germline V gene has CDR1 SQVTM and CDR2 ANQGSEA. This CDR3 is built from 15 residues. V was clipped by 0 bases and J by 3 bases, with 12 bases between them. CDR3 residues: CSVEDPAADYNEQFF. The CDR3, as DNA: TGCAGCGTTGAAGATCCAGCGGCCGACTACAATGAGCAGTTCTTC.

This clonotype was detected once. The rearrangement uses TRBV12-3 or TRBV12-4 and TRBJ2-1; 7 bases are shared with TRBD2. V shed 6 bases, J shed 6 bases, and the junction held 11 bases outside the gene matches. CDR3 length: 15 residues. The CDR3 spells CASSLGAGDANEQFF. The DNA of the CDR3 is TGTGCCAGCAGCCTCGGGGCGGGAGACGCCAATGAGCAGTTCTTC.

Comment on this clonotype: One end of the junction is discordant with germline, which a read error may explain. The V gene is TRBV20-1, the J gene TRBJ2-1; D is unresolved. The germline V gene has CDR1 DFQATT and CDR2 SNEGSKA (reference sequence). This CDR3 spans 11 amino acids. The CDR3 sequence: CSARARNEQFF. The CDR3 DNA reads as TGCAGTGCCAGAGCGCGCAATGAGCAGTTCTTC.

In this sample, this clonotype turned up a few times. The chain carries TRBV27 and TRBJ1-2; 9 nucleotides agree with TRBD1. The CDR3 has 18 amino acids. V lost 4 bases to trimming and J lost 4 bases; unmatched junction nucleotides: 16. Germline lookup yields CDR1 MNHEY and CDR2 SMNVEV (reference sequence). CDR3 sequence: CASSSLGTGPFTGYGYTF. The CDR3 coding sequence is TGTGCCAGCAGTTCTCTCGGGACAGGGCCCTTTACTGGCTATGGCTACACCTTC.

The chain is built from TRBV7-9 and TRBJ2-1; 11 nucleotides match TRBD2. Per the germline V gene, CDR1 is SEHNR and CDR2 is FQNEAQ (reference sequence). V was pared by 5 bases and J by 3 bases, with 6 bases of the junction left unmatched. This CDR3 is built from 16 residues. In DNA, the CDR3 is TGTGCCAGCAGCGCAGAACTAGCGGGAGTCTACAATGAGCAGTTCTTC. Translating gives CASSAELAGVYNEQFF.

The chain carries TRBV7-8 and TRBJ1-4, with no clear D. CDR3 length equals 16 residues. V dropped 0 bases and J dropped 7 bases, with 15 bases sitting between them. Germline V gene lookup returns CDR1 SGHVS and CDR2 FQNEAQ. The CDR3 nucleotides read TGTGCCAGCAGCTTAGCGGCGAGGGCCTCGAGTGAAAAACTGTTTTTT. Its translation is CASSLAARASSEKLFF.

This clonotype was seen a few times. The rearrangement links TRBV20-1 to TRBJ2-4, with unresolved D. The CDR3 contains 13 residues. Trimming left V 3 bases short and J 6 bases short, with 12 bases between. The germline V gene encodes CDR1 DFQATT and CDR2 SNEGSKA (reference sequence). As DNA, the CDR3 is TGCAGTGCTAGGCCGGACCGACGAAACATTCAGTACTTC. Protein product: CSARPDRRNIQYF.

This clonotype has more than one count but fewer than ten. This chain joins TRBV6-5 and TRBJ2-7; 10 nucleotides match TRBD2. V lost 6 bases, J lost 1 base, and 3 bases stayed unmatched. The CDR3 runs to 14 residues. CDR1 and CDR2 (germline): MNHEY, SVGAGI. Here the CDR3 DNA reads TGTGCCAGCAGATCTAGCGGGAGATCCTACGAGCAGTACTTC. It is translated as CASRSSGRSYEQYF.

The chain carries TRBV12-3 or TRBV12-4 and TRBJ2-5; 10 bases fit TRBD2. V trimming: 3 bases; J trimming: 0 bases; junction bases outside the gene matches: 13. This CDR3 region has 19 residues. The CDR3 sequence is CASSLSLGLAAMYQETQYF. For the CDR3, the DNA is TGTGCCAGCAGTTTGTCCTTAGGACTAGCGGCAATGTACCAAGAGACCCAGTACTTC.

A few counts support this clonotype. The J gene is TRBJ1-5, the V gene TRBV27; TRBD1 aligns across 8 bases. With V trimmed by 0 bases and J by 6 bases, 4 bases remained unmatched. Germline-derived CDR1 and CDR2 are MNHEY and SMNVEV (reference sequence). The CDR3 is 15 amino acids. The CDR3 DNA reads as TGTGCCAGCAGTTTATCGTGGGACAGGAGTCAGCCCCAGCATTTT. It codes for CASSLSWDRSQPQHF.

This clonotype was picked up a small number of times. The CDR3 DNA sequence: TGTGCCAGCAGCCCGGTCCAGGGGCCGAGGAACATTCAGTACTTC. Its protein is CASSPVQGPRNIQYF. V is TRBV7-9 and J is TRBJ2-4, with D maybe TRBD1 (6 bases). CDR1 is SEHNR and CDR2 is FQNEAQ in the germline V gene (reference sequence). V was trimmed by 5 bases and J by 7 bases, leaving 18 bases between them. The CDR3 has 15 residues.

V usage is TRBV28 and J usage is TRBJ1-2, with TRBD1 as a possible D gene (5 bases). Between the trimmed V and J ends, which lost 6 bases and 3 bases, there was a span of 14 bases. CDR1 is MDHEN and CDR2 is SYDVKM in the germline V gene. The CDR3 is 14 residues long. Here the CDR3 DNA reads TGTGCCAGCAGGACTGGGGGGGAGGACTATGGCTACACCTTC. Amino acid sequence: CASRTGGEDYGYTF.

This clonotype was observed a handful of times. The chain couples TRBV3-1 to TRBJ2-3; possible D gene TRBD2, 6 bases. Germline CDR1 is LGHDT and CDR2 is YNNKEL (reference sequence). The germline V and J ends were trimmed by 2 bases and 7 bases, with 16 bases remaining between them. The CDR3 extends over 15 amino acids. The chain's CDR3 is CASSQTPGRGNTQYF. The CDR3 nucleotides read TGTGCCAGCAGCCAAACACCGGGACGGGGGAATACGCAGTATTTT.

The chain combines TRBV20-1 with TRBJ2-3; no reliable D call. Trimming took off 5 bases at V and 3 bases at J, with 18 bases between the two ends. The V gene's germline CDR1 is DFQATT and CDR2 SNEGSKA (reference sequence). CDR3 length equals 15 residues. CDR3 region: CSADKRRRRTDTQYF. The DNA of the CDR3 is TGCAGTGCTGACAAACGACGGCGCCGAACAGATACGCAGTATTTT.

The chain couples TRBV7-9 to TRBJ2-2; no definite D call. Deletions cut 6 bases from V and 7 bases from J, with 9 bases between. This CDR3 has 12 amino acids. Germline V CDR1 and CDR2: SEHNR, FQNEAQ (reference sequence). The CDR3 is CASRLGGGELFF. CDR3 nucleotides: TGTGCCAGCAGGCTTGGCGGCGGGGAGCTGTTTTTT.

This clonotype was observed a few times. The chain links TRBV10-3 to TRBJ2-5, with D maybe TRBD2 (6 bases). Trimming took 4 bases from V and 4 from J, leaving 16 bases between them. The germline CDR1 and CDR2 sequences are ENHRY and SYGVKD. This CDR3 contains 15 residues. CDR3 in DNA: TGTGCCATCAGTGCCCAGGGACTTACGGGAGAGACCCAGTACTTC. Protein: CAISAQGLTGETQYF.

The rearrangement uses TRBV20-1 and TRBJ2-5, with TRBD1 identical over 12 bases. CDR1 and CDR2 (germline): DFQATT, SNEGSKA (reference sequence). The CDR3 has 13 residues. V shed 5 bases, J shed 11 bases, and the junction held 9 bases outside the gene matches. CDR3 region: CSAEGQGAREQYF. The CDR3 DNA sequence: TGCAGTGCTGAGGGACAGGGGGCGAGAGAGCAGTACTTC.

The J gene is TRBJ2-4, the V gene TRBV20-1, with D perhaps matching TRBD1 or TRBD2 (5 bases each). CDR3 size: 13 residues. Germline lookup yields CDR1 DFQATT and CDR2 SNEGSKA (reference sequence). Trimming removed 6 bases from V and 6 bases from J, with 15 bases in between. As DNA, the CDR3 is TGCAGTGCGAGAACAGGAGGCATAAACATTCAGTACTTC. This codes for CSARTGGINIQYF.

This clonotype was observed a handful of times. This chain links TRBV6-1 with TRBJ1-5; no definite D call. The CDR3 runs to 14 residues. Germline CDR1 is MNHNS and CDR2 is SASEGT. V lost 8 bases and J lost 1, with 12 bases in between. CDR3 protein: CASGPRSSNQPQHF. Here the CDR3 DNA reads TGTGCCAGCGGGCCTAGGTCGAGCAATCAGCCCCAGCATTTT.

Only a few counts were recorded for this clonotype. The chain has TRBV4-1 and TRBJ2-2, with TRBD1 identical over 8 bases. Germline assignment: CDR1 MGHRA and CDR2 YSYEKL. V shed 6 bases and J 4 bases; nucleotides not matched to a gene: 10. This CDR3 is built from 16 residues. For the CDR3, the DNA is TGCGCCAGCAGTGAGGACAGGGCCCTTTCCACCGGGGAGCTGTTTTTT. Protein product: CASSEDRALSTGELFF.

This clonotype was observed a few times. The chain links TRBV6-6 to TRBJ2-6; 7 nucleotides align to TRBD1. The CDR3 consists of 13 residues. V was pared by 11 bases and J by 8 bases, with 9 bases of the junction left unmatched. In germline, CDR1 is MNHNY, CDR2 SVGAGI (reference sequence). In DNA, the CDR3 is TGTGCCTCACGACAGGGAAATTCCAACGTCCTGACTTTC. Residues: CASRQGNSNVLTF.

This clonotype was observed a handful of times. This sequence joins TRBV7-8 and TRBJ1-1, with a possible D match to TRBD1 (5 bases). Germline V gene sequence: CDR1 SGHVS, CDR2 FQNEAQ. CDR3 length: 14 residues. Trimming took 4 bases from V and 0 from J, leaving 9 bases between them. The DNA of the CDR3 is TGTGCCAGCAGCTGGGGGACGTTGAACACTGAAGCTTTCTTT. Translating it yields CASSWGTLNTEAFF.

The V and J genes are TRBV20-1 and TRBJ2-1; 7 bases align to TRBD2. Germline values: CDR1 DFQATT, CDR2 SNEGSKA (reference sequence). There are 15 residues in the CDR3. The ends lost 1 base at V and 3 bases at J; junction bases unmatched: 6. Here the CDR3 reads CSARAPGLHYNEQFF. CDR3 DNA sequence: TGCAGTGCTAGAGCACCGGGACTACACTACAATGAGCAGTTCTTC.

This chain connects TRBV27 to TRBJ2-1, with a tentative D call TRBD1 (5 bases). From germline, CDR1 is MNHEY and CDR2 SMNVEV (reference sequence). Trimming took off 7 bases at V and 7 bases at J, with 20 bases between the two ends. The CDR3 consists of 15 residues. This chain's CDR3 is CASTPDSKRDNEQFF. The CDR3 region has the DNA TGTGCCAGCACCCCTGACAGTAAAAGGGATAATGAGCAGTTCTTC.